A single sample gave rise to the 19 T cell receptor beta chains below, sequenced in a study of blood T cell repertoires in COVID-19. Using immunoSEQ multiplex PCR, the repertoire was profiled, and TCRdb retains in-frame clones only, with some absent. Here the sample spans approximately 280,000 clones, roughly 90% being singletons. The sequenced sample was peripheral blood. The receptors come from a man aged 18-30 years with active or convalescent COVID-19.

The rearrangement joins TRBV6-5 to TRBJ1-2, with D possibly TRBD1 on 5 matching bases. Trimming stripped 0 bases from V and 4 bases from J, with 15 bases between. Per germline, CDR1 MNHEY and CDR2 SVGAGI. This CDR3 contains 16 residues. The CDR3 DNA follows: TGTGCCAGCAGTTACTCCGGGGGGGGATACGGCTATGGCTACACCTTC. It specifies CASSYSGGGYGYGYTF.

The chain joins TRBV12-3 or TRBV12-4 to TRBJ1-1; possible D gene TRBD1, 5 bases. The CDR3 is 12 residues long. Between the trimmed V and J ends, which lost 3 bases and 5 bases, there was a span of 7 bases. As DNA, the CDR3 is TGTGCCAGCAGTTTGCCAGGGACTGAAGCTTTCTTT. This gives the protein CASSLPGTEAFF.

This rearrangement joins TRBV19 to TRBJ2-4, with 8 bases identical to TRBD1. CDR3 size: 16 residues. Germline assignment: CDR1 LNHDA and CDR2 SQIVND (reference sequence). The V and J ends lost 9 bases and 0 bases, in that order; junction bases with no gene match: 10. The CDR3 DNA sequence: TGTGCCAGCGGACAGGGCGGTAGCCTAGCCAAAAACATTCAGTACTTC. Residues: CASGQGGSLAKNIQYF. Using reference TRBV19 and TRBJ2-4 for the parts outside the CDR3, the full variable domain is DGGITQSPKYLFRKEGQNVTLSCEQNLNHDAMYWYRQDPGQGLRLIYYSQIVNDFQKGDIAEGYSVSREKKESFPLTVTSAQKNPTAFYLCASGQGGSLAKNIQYFGAGTRLSVL.

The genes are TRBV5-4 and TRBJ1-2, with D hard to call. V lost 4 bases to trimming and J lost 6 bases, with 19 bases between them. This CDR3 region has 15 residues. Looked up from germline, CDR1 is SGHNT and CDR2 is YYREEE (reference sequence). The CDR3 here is CASSPARGINNGYTF. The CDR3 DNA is TGTGCCAGCAGCCCGGCCAGAGGCATTAATAATGGCTACACCTTC.

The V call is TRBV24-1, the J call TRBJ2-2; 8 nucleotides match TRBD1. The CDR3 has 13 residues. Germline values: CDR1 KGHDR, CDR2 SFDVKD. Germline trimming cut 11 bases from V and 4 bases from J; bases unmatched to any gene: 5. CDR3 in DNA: TGTGCCATCCGGGACAGGACCACCGGGGAGCTGTTTTTT. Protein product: CAIRDRTTGELFF.

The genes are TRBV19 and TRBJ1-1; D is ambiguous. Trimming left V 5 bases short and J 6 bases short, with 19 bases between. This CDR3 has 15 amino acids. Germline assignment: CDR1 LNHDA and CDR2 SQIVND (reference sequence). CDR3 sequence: CASSESRGIGSEAFF. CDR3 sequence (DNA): TGTGCCAGTAGTGAGTCGAGAGGGATAGGCTCTGAAGCTTTCTTT.

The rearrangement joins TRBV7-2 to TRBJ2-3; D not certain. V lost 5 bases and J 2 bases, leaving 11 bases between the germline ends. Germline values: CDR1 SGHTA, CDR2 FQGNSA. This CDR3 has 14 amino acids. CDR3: CASSPLNPTDTQYF. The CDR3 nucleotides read TGTGCCAGCAGCCCCCTAAACCCCACAGATACGCAGTATTTT.

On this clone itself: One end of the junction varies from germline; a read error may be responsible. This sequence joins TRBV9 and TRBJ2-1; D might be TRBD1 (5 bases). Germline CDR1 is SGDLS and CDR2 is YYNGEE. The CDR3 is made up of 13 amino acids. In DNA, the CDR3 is TGTGCCAGCAACGTAGGGGCGTACAATGAGCAGTTCTTC. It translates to CASNVGAYNEQFF. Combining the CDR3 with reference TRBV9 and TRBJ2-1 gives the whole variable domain DSGVTQTPKHLITATGQRVTLRCSPRSGDLSVYWYQQSLDQGLQFLIQYYNGEERAKGNILERFSAQQFPDLHSELNLSSLELGDSALYFCASNVGAYNEQFFGPGTRLTVL.

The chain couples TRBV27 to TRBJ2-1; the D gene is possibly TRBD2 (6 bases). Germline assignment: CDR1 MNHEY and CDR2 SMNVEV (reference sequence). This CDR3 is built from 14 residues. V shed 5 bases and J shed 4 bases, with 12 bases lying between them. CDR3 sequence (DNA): TGTGCCAGCAGTCCCGGGACTCCTTACAATGAGCAGTTCTTC. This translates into CASSPGTPYNEQFF.

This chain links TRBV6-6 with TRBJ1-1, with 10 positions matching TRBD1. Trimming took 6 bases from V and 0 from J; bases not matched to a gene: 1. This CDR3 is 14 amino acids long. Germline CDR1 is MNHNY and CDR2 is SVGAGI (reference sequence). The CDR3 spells CASRGQGMNTEAFF. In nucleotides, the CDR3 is TGTGCCAGCAGGGGACAGGGGATGAACACTGAAGCTTTCTTT.

CDR3: CASSLGQGSKETQYF. Here the CDR3 DNA reads TGCGCCAGCAGCTTGGGACAGGGAAGTAAAGAGACCCAGTACTTC. V usage is TRBV5-1 and J usage is TRBJ2-5; 7 positions match TRBD1. Germline lookup yields CDR1 SGHRS and CDR2 YFSETQ. Trimming removed 0 bases from V and 3 bases from J; junction bases left unmatched: 5. The CDR3 is made up of 15 amino acids.

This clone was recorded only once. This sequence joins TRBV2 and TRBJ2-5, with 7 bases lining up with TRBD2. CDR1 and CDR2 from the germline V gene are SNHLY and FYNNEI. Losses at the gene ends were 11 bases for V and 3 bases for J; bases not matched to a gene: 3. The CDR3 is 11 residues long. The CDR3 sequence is CAGGVKETQYF. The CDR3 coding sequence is TGTGCCGGGGGGGTTAAAGAGACCCAGTACTTC.

The CDR3 reads CASSLGPGYGYTF. In DNA form, the CDR3 reads TGTGCCAGCAGCCTAGGGCCTGGCTATGGCTACACCTTC. The rearrangement links TRBV11-2 to TRBJ1-2; no firm D call. Trimming stripped 5 bases from V and 4 bases from J, with 11 bases between. The CDR3 totals 13 residues. The germline V gene has CDR1 SGHAT and CDR2 FQNNGV.

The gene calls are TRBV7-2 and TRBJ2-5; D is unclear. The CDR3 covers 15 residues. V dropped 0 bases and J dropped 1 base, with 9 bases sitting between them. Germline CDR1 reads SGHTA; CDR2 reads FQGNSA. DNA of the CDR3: TGTGCCAGCAGCTTAGCTCGGCTAGTCCAAGAGACCCAGTACTTC. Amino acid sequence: CASSLARLVQETQYF.

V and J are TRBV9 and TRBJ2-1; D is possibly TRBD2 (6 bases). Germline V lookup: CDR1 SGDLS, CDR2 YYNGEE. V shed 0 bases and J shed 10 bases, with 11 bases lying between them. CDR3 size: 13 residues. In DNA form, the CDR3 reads TGTGCCAGCAGCGTAGTTTCGAGCGGGGAGCAGTTCTTC. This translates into CASSVVSSGEQFF. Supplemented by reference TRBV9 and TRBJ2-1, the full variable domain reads DSGVTQTPKHLITATGQRVTLRCSPRSGDLSVYWYQQSLDQGLQFLIQYYNGEERAKGNILERFSAQQFPDLHSELNLSSLELGDSALYFCASSVVSSGEQFFGPGTRLTVL.

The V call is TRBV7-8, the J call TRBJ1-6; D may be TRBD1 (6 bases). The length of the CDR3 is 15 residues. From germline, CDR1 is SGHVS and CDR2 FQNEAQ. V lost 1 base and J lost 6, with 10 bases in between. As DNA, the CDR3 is TGTGCCAGCAGCTTAGGGGGGGGCAGTAATTCACCCCTCCACTTT. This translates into CASSLGGGSNSPLHF.

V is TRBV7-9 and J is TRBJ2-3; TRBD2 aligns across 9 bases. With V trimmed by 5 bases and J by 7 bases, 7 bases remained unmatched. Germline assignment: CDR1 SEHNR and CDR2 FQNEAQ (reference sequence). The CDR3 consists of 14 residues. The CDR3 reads CASSGQRGAYTQYF. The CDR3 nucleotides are TGTGCCAGCAGCGGTCAGCGGGGGGCTTATACGCAGTATTTT. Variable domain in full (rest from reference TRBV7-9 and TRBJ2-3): DTGVSQNPRHKITKRGQNVTFRCDPISEHNRLYWYRQTLGQGPEFLTYFQNEAQLEKSRLLSDRFSAERPKGSFSTLEIQRTEQGDSAMYLCASSGQRGAYTQYFGPGTRLTVL.

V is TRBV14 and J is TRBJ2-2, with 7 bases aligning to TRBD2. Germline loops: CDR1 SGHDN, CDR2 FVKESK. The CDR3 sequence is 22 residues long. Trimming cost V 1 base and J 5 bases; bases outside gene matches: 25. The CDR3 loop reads CASSQAGLPWWAGDSLTGELFF. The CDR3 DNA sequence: TGTGCCAGCAGCCAAGCTGGGCTTCCCTGGTGGGCGGGGGATAGTTTGACCGGGGAGCTGTTTTTT. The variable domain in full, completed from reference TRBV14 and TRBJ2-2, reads EAGVTQFPSHSVIEKGQTVTLRCDPISGHDNLYWYRRVMGKEIKFLLHFVKESKQDESGMPNNRFLAERTGGTYSTLKVQPAELEDSGVYFCASSQAGLPWWAGDSLTGELFFGEGSRLTVL.

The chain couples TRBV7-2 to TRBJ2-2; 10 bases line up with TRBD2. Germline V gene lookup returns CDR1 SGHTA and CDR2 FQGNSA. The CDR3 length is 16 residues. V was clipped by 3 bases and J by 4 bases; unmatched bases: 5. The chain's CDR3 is CASSFGAGGATGELFF. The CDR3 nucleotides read TGTGCCAGCAGCTTCGGAGCGGGGGGGGCCACCGGGGAGCTGTTTTTT.